The 5 T cell receptor beta chains below were found in one sample sequenced in a study of vaccination effects on CD4 cells after COVID-19. Antigen-specific CD4+ T cells were expanded (with viral peptide pools) by the ViraFEST assay ahead of sequencing. The culture ran for roughly 10 days before CD4+ T cells were isolated. The person acquired a PCR-confirmed SARS-CoV-2 infection between March and December 2020. The data were produced by immunoSEQ multiplex PCR, yet TCRdb's version contains in-frame clones alone and is incomplete. This table holds roughly 57,000 clones, around 76% found once. For these TCRs, the target antigens are not known. The sample consisted of CD4+ T cells from PBMCs cultured with HIV peptides, taken before COVID-19 vaccination. As for subset: HIV-1 Nef peptide pool negative control/reference culture. Receptors originate from a human donor who had a prior SARS-CoV-2 infection.

This clone was observed a single time. The chain has TRBV6-5 and TRBJ1-3; maybe TRBD1 (6 bases). The CDR3 totals 15 residues. The V and J ends lost 6 bases and 0 bases respectively, with 12 bases between them. Per the germline V gene, CDR1 is MNHEY and CDR2 is SVGAGI. Written as DNA, the CDR3 is TGTGCCAGCAGACAGGGAATCAGCTCTGGAAACACCATATATTTT. It is translated as CASRQGISSGNTIYF.

The chain has TRBV30 and TRBJ2-3; TRBD2 agrees at 11 bases. Trimming removed 8 bases from V and 1 base from J; junction bases left unmatched: 8. This CDR3 has 15 residues. Germline V gene data show CDR1 as GTSNPN and CDR2 as SVGIG (reference sequence). CDR3: CAGDIAGGGTDTQYF. In nucleotides, the CDR3 is TGTGCCGGGGACATAGCGGGGGGGGGCACAGATACGCAGTATTTT.

This clone was counted a few times. The CDR3 here is CASSQEIGVARWEQYF. The CDR3 DNA sequence: TGTGCCAGCAGCCAAGAAATCGGGGTCGCCCGCTGGGAGCAGTACTTC. V and J are TRBV14 and TRBJ2-7, with a weak D call TRBD2 (5 bases). Germline lookup yields CDR1 SGHDN and CDR2 FVKESK. The CDR3 is made up of 16 amino acids. V lost 0 bases and J 7 bases, leaving 19 bases between the germline ends.

The chain joins TRBV5-8 to TRBJ1-1; D gene unclear. Germline CDR1 is SGHTS and CDR2 is YDEGEE. The CDR3 consists of 17 residues. V gave up 1 base and J gave up 0 bases, with 16 bases separating them. CDR3 coding DNA: TGTGCCAGCAGCTTGCGTCAGGATGCCGACATGAACACTGAAGCTTTCTTT. Translation gives CASSLRQDADMNTEAFF.

The V and J genes are TRBV7-9 and TRBJ2-7; no clear D gene. V lost 1 base to trimming and J lost 4 bases, with 5 bases between them. CDR3 length equals 12 residues. CDR1 and CDR2 from the germline V gene are SEHNR and FQNEAQ (reference sequence). CDR3 DNA: TGTGCCAGCAGCTTAGGTAGATACGAGCAGTACTTC. Translated, it gives CASSLGRYEQYF.